Listed below are T cell receptor beta chains from one sample, sequenced in a study of T cell responses to AZD1222 COVID-19 vaccine. TCRdb's table, derived via immunoSEQ multiplex PCR, lists solely in-frame clones and lacks some. The sample records over 100,000 clones, approximately 90% being singletons. The sample consisted of peripheral blood, taken 28 days after the second AZD1222 dose. Source of these receptors: an adult who received the AZD1222 COVID-19 vaccine. The CDR3 runs from the conserved cysteine through the conserved F or W. A D gene is named only where the DNA matches it firmly. Size is stated for part of the rows, as once, few or many counts, or as a class when the clone is expanded.

V	J	size	D	CDR3	DNA
TRBV7-9	TRBJ1-2	NA	NA	CASSLGVNYGYTF	TGTGCCAGCAGCTTAGGGGTTAACTATGGCTACACCTTC
TRBV5-1	TRBJ2-2	NA	TRBD1	CASSQTGVGSGELFF	TGCGCCAGCAGCCAGACAGGGGTGGGTTCCGGGGAGCTGTTTTTT
TRBV13	TRBJ2-4	NA	NA	CASSSRTPLAKNIQYF	TGTGCCAGCAGCTCTCGGACTCCCCTAGCCAAAAACATTCAGTACTTC
TRBV2	TRBJ1-6	NA	NA	CASLTASPTSPLHF	TGTGCCAGCTTAACCGCGAGTCCAACATCACCCCTCCACTTT
TRBV7-3	TRBJ2-2	few	NA	CASSSATGELFF	TGTGCCAGCAGCTCAGCGACAGGGGAGCTGTTTTTT
TRBV18	TRBJ1-2	NA	NA	CASSPSISLNYGYTF	TGTGCCAGCTCACCATCGATCAGCCTGAACTATGGCTACACCTTC
TRBV11-2	TRBJ2-7	NA	NA	CASSLVSEDSYEQYF	TGTGCCAGCAGCTTAGTAAGCGAAGACTCCTACGAGCAGTACTTC
TRBV19	TRBJ2-7	few	TRBD1	CASSAGQAPYEQYF	TGTGCCAGTAGTGCCGGACAGGCCCCCTACGAGCAGTACTTC
TRBV24-1	TRBJ2-3	NA	TRBD1	CATSDPRDRVTTDTQYF	TGTGCCACCAGTGATCCCCGGGACAGGGTGACGACAGATACGCAGTATTTT
TRBV9	TRBJ2-3	NA	TRBD2	CASSVSGSGADTQYF	TGTGCCAGCAGCGTAAGCGGGAGTGGCGCAGATACGCAGTATTTT
TRBV7-6	TRBJ2-1	NA	TRBD2	CASSLVWTSGRNEQFF	TGTGCCAGCAGCTTAGTTTGGACTAGCGGCCGCAATGAGCAGTTCTTC
TRBV30	TRBJ1-3	NA	NA	CAWSVGLAGNTIYF	TGTGCCTGGAGTGTAGGGCTAGCTGGAAACACCATATATTTT
TRBV5-5	TRBJ1-2	NA	NA	CASSLVAGKVGRYGYTF	TGTGCCAGCAGCTTGGTGGCGGGGAAGGTGGGACGGTATGGCTACACCTTC
TRBV12-5	TRBJ2-2	NA	NA	CASSKEYGELFF	TGTGCTAGTTCGAAGGAGTACGGGGAGCTGTTTTTT
TRBV14	TRBJ2-3	NA	TRBD2	CASSQGYTSGYTDTQYF	TGTGCCAGCAGCCAAGGCTATACTAGCGGATACACAGATACGCAGTATTTT
TRBV24-1	TRBJ2-3	NA	TRBD1	CATSDASGTGTPDTQYF	TGTGCCACCAGTGATGCCTCCGGGACAGGGACACCAGATACGCAGTATTTT
TRBV27	TRBJ1-5	NA	TRBD1	CASNQQGSNQPQHF	TGTGCCAGCAACCAACAGGGGAGCAATCAGCCCCAGCATTTT
TRBV3-1/TRBV3-2	TRBJ1-6	NA	TRBD1	CASSRQGYNSPLHF	TGTGCCAGCAGCCGACAGGGTTACAATTCACCCCTCCACTTT
TRBV11-3	TRBJ1-1	NA	TRBD1	CASSCSGDRGLNTEAFF	TGTGCCAGCAGCTGTTCCGGGGACAGGGGATTGAACACTGAAGCTTTCTTT
TRBV27	TRBJ1-2	once	TRBD1	CASSLRDSEHGANYGYTF	TGTGCCAGCAGTTTACGGGACAGCGAACATGGTGCTAACTATGGCTACACCTTC
TRBV18	TRBJ2-1	NA	TRBD2	CASSPRRLAAYNEQFF	TGTGCCAGCTCACCACGGCGACTAGCAGCGTACAATGAGCAGTTCTTC
TRBV14	TRBJ2-6	NA	NA	CASSQARAGANVLTF	TGTGCCAGCAGCCAAGCCCGTGCTGGGGCCAACGTCCTGACTTTC
TRBV6-1	TRBJ2-1	few	TRBD1	CASSESLGTGGNEQFF	TGTGCCAGCAGTGAAAGCTTAGGGACAGGGGGCAATGAGCAGTTCTTC
TRBV7-9	TRBJ2-7	NA	NA	CASSLRYEQYF	TGTGCCAGCAGCTTAAGATACGAGCAGTACTTC
TRBV3-1/TRBV3-2	TRBJ1-5	NA	NA	CASSQVRSNQPQHF	TGTGCCAGCAGCCAAGTGCGGAGCAATCAGCCCCAGCATTTT
TRBV7-9	TRBJ1-1	NA	NA	CASSLGFLDTEAFF	TGTGCCAGCAGCTTAGGGTTTTTGGACACTGAAGCTTTCTTT
TRBV6-5	TRBJ1-1	NA	TRBD1	CASSYLDRGNTEAFF	TGTGCCAGCAGTTACCTCGACAGGGGGAACACTGAAGCTTTCTTT
TRBV28	TRBJ2-5	NA	NA	CASDSGVKTQYF	TGTGCCAGCGATTCGGGGGTGAAGACCCAGTACTTC
TRBV6-1	TRBJ1-6	once	NA	CASSERLGSPLHF	TGTGCCAGCAGTGAGAGATTGGGTTCACCCCTCCACTTT
TRBV27	TRBJ2-7	NA	NA	CASSYAVSYEQYF	TGTGCCAGCAGTTACGCGGTCTCCTACGAGCAGTACTTC